The rows below give T cell receptor beta chains drawn from one sample of a study of human CD4 T cells and Enterobacteriaceae. Here immunoSEQ multiplex PCR was the method, and the copy in TCRdb shows in-frame clones only, minus some. This table has about 27,000 clones, approximately 80% appearing once. Sequences were obtained from memory CD4+ T cells from blood. All receptors come from a human donor in good health. Both conserved end residues are part of each CDR3. D genes are given only for firm matches. The size entry is marked missing in some rows and otherwise reads once, few, many or a size class.

TRBV6-5,.,.,TRBJ2-5,CASKPRGRIGETQYF,TGTGCCAGCAAGCCTCGGGGACGCATTGGGGAGACCCAGTACTTC
TRBV6-1,.,.,TRBJ1-5,CASSIEQRQPQHF,TGTGCCAGCAGTATAGAGCAGAGGCAGCCCCAGCATTTT
TRBV6-1,.,.,TRBJ2-2,CASSSGPNTGELFF,TGTGCCAGCAGCTCGGGTCCTAACACCGGGGAGCTGTTTTTT
TRBV6-1,.,TRBD1,TRBJ1-2,CASSRDRGYGYTF,TGTGCCAGCAGTCGGGACAGGGGGTATGGCTACACCTTC
TRBV11-3,.,.,TRBJ1-6,CASSPRGGATGSPLHF,TGTGCCAGCAGCCCAAGGGGGGGGGCCACTGGTTCACCCCTCCACTTT
TRBV5-6,.,TRBD1,TRBJ1-4,CASSLRGPSEKLFF,TGTGCCAGCAGCTTGAGGGGGCCTAGTGAAAAACTGTTTTTT
TRBV18,.,TRBD1,TRBJ2-3,CASSPPGTGGGTDTQYF,TGTGCCAGCTCACCACCAGGGACAGGGGGTGGCACAGATACGCAGTATTTT
TRBV4-1,.,.,TRBJ2-5,CASSRLVQETQYF,TGCGCCAGCAGTCGACTAGTCCAAGAGACCCAGTACTTC
TRBV7-8,.,.,TRBJ2-2,CASSFGGPNTGELFF,TGTGCCAGCAGCTTCGGCGGGCCGAACACCGGGGAGCTGTTTTTT
TRBV29-1,.,.,TRBJ1-2,CSARGDGYTF,TGCAGCGCCCGTGGGGATGGCTACACCTTC
TRBV5-4,.,.,TRBJ1-6,CASSLPGIESPLHF,TGTGCCAGCAGCTTGCCAGGGATAGAGTCACCCCTCCACTTT
TRBV6-6,.,.,TRBJ1-6,CATGSSYNSPLHF,TGTGCCACGGGGAGCTCCTATAATTCACCCCTCCACTTT
TRBV14,.,TRBD2,TRBJ2-5,CASSQARLAKETQYF,TGTGCCAGCAGCCAAGCTCGACTAGCCAAAGAGACCCAGTACTTC
TRBV6-1,.,.,TRBJ2-5,CASSGTVARSETQYF,TGTGCCAGCAGCGGGACTGTAGCGAGGTCGGAGACCCAGTACTTC
TRBV5-1,.,.,TRBJ2-3,CASSLGSRGGTSTDTQYF,TGCGCCAGCAGCTTGGGCAGTAGAGGGGGAACCAGCACAGATACGCAGTATTTT
TRBV6-1,.,.,TRBJ1-5,CASRQARGGPQHF,TGTGCCAGCAGACAGGCTCGAGGGGGGCCCCAGCATTTT
TRBV18,.,.,TRBJ1-2,CASSPADRDGYTF,TGTGCCAGCTCACCAGCTGATCGCGATGGCTACACCTTC
TRBV2,.,.,TRBJ2-3,CASSDSRLRDTQYF,TGTGCCAGCAGTGACTCGCGACTAAGAGATACGCAGTATTTT
TRBV6-1,.,.,TRBJ1-2,CASSEQLHYGYTF,TGTGCCAGCAGTGAACAACTTCACTATGGCTACACCTTC
TRBV6-1,once,TRBD1,TRBJ1-5,CASSEAGTGNQPQHF,TGTGCCAGCAGTGAAGCCGGGACAGGGAACCAGCCCCAGCATTTT
TRBV4-1,.,TRBD1,TRBJ2-4,CASSQVTGQGRNIQYF,TGCGCCAGCAGCCAAGTAACTGGACAGGGGCGGAACATTCAGTACTTC
TRBV18,.,.,TRBJ2-3,CASSPPPAGPSTDTQYF,TGTGCCAGCTCACCCCCCCCGGCAGGGCCTAGCACAGATACGCAGTATTTT
TRBV30,few,.,TRBJ1-5,CAWSEQRDQPQHF,TGTGCCTGGAGTGAGCAGAGAGATCAGCCCCAGCATTTT
TRBV25-1,.,.,TRBJ2-2,CASSEYQGPGELFF,TGTGCCAGCAGTGAATATCAGGGCCCCGGGGAGCTGTTTTTT
TRBV7-6,.,.,TRBJ1-1,CASSLVWNTEAFF,TGTGCCAGCAGCTTAGTCTGGAACACTGAAGCTTTCTTT
TRBV5-6,.,TRBD1,TRBJ2-2,CASSFQGVLTGELFF,TGTGCCAGCAGCTTCCAGGGGGTCCTCACCGGGGAGCTGTTTTTT
TRBV10-1,.,.,TRBJ1-1,CASSDRNTEAFF,TGCGCCAGCAGTGACAGGAACACTGAAGCTTTCTTT
TRBV4-1,.,.,TRBJ1-6,CASSQAGESSPLHF,TGCGCCAGCAGCCAAGCAGGGGAGAGTTCACCCCTCCACTTT
TRBV4-1,.,.,TRBJ1-2,CASSLDRGPNYGYTF,TGCGCCAGCAGCCTGGACCGGGGCCCTAACTATGGCTACACCTTC
TRBV6-5,medium-sized,TRBD1,TRBJ1-2,CASRGQGADGYTF,TGTGCCAGCAGGGGACAGGGGGCTGATGGCTACACCTTC
TRBV7-2,.,.,TRBJ1-1,CASSPAGRRTEAFF,TGTGCCAGCAGCCCGGCAGGGAGAAGGACTGAAGCTTTCTTT
TRBV18,.,TRBD2,TRBJ2-7,CASSVGTSGYEQYF,TGTGCCAGCTCAGTAGGGACTAGCGGCTACGAGCAGTACTTC
TRBV18,.,.,TRBJ2-7,CASSQGHSYEQYF,TGTGCCAGCTCCCAGGGACACTCCTACGAGCAGTACTTC
TRBV10-2,once,.,TRBJ1-5,CASSLRGIQPQHF,TGCGCCAGCAGTCTGCGAGGGATCCAGCCCCAGCATTTT
TRBV27,.,TRBD1,TRBJ1-1,CASSPISGTGANTEAFF,TGTGCCAGCAGCCCAATATCCGGCACAGGGGCGAACACTGAAGCTTTCTTT
TRBV15,few,.,TRBJ2-6,CATSRDRVGANVLTF,TGTGCCACCAGCAGAGACAGGGTTGGGGCCAACGTCCTGACTTTC
TRBV5-1,.,TRBD1,TRBJ2-5,CASSLGQGETQYF,TGCGCCAGCAGCTTAGGACAGGGAGAGACCCAGTACTTC
TRBV11-2,.,TRBD2,TRBJ2-2,CASSLVGLAGVTGELFF,TGTGCCAGCAGCTTAGTTGGGCTAGCGGGAGTCACCGGGGAGCTGTTTTTT
TRBV18,once,.,TRBJ1-5,CASSPTVGSQPQHF,TGTGCCAGCTCACCCACAGTGGGGAGTCAGCCCCAGCATTTT
TRBV6-4,.,.,TRBJ2-7,CASSDRSVRAYEQYF,TGTGCCAGCAGTGACCGTTCTGTTCGGGCCTACGAGCAGTACTTC
TRBV9,few,.,TRBJ2-7,CASSGDEGREQYF,TGTGCCAGCAGTGGGGACGAGGGACGCGAGCAGTACTTC
TRBV7-3,.,.,TRBJ2-3,CASSLYGDTQYF,TGTGCCAGCAGCTTATACGGAGATACGCAGTATTTT
TRBV18,.,TRBD1,TRBJ1-4,CASSPPGQPNEKLFF,TGTGCCAGCTCACCACCGGGACAGCCTAATGAAAAACTGTTTTTT
TRBV2,.,TRBD2,TRBJ2-3,CAGLAASSDTQYF,TGTGCCGGCCTAGCGGCTAGCTCAGATACGCAGTATTTT
TRBV19,.,TRBD1,TRBJ2-2,CASSDRTGRGTGELFF,TGTGCCAGTAGTGACCGGACAGGGCGGGGCACCGGGGAGCTGTTTTTT
TRBV19,.,TRBD2,TRBJ2-5,CASSVGLAGGVSYF,TGTGCCAGTAGTGTTGGACTAGCGGGGGGCGTTTCGTACTTC
TRBV30,.,.,TRBJ2-7,CAWKLGGKNEQYF,TGTGCCTGGAAGCTCGGGGGAAAAAACGAGCAGTACTTC
TRBV30,.,.,TRBJ2-1,CAWNLVSNEQFF,TGTGCCTGGAATCTAGTCTCCAATGAGCAGTTCTTC
TRBV18,.,.,TRBJ1-2,CASSGILYGYTF,TGTGCCAGCTCCGGTATTCTCTATGGCTACACCTTC
TRBV5-1,.,TRBD2,TRBJ2-5,CASSTSGGTQETQYF,TGCGCCAGCAGCACTAGCGGGGGGACCCAAGAGACCCAGTACTTC
TRBV7-2,.,TRBD2,TRBJ2-3,CASSSGSSGLAWGDTQYF,TGTGCCAGCAGCTCAGGGAGCTCTGGACTAGCCTGGGGGGATACGCAGTATTTT